Listed below are T cell receptor beta chains from one sample, sequenced in a study of T-cell memory formation after mild COVID-19. TCRdb reanalysed the 5' RACE reads using MiXCR and keeps one entry per CDR3 protein. The sample consists of 350,000 to 450,000 distinct CDR3 sequences, about 19% of them appearing once. Sequenced sample: PBMCs or a T cell subset sorted from them (not recorded which). These receptors were collected from an adult woman who had mild COVID-19 (a few samples of this study predate the infection). Cell type and time point are not known. Both conserved end residues are part of each CDR3. Each record gives: clone size, J gene, V gene, D gene, CDR3 protein, CDR3 DNA. The D gene is left open where the match is weak. Size values are once, few and many counts, or a class for expanded clones, and some rows have none.

-	TRBJ1-1	TRBV2	TRBD1	CASSEADREFDEAFF	TGTGCCAGCAGTGAAGCCGACAGGGAATTTGATGAAGCTTTCTTT
-	TRBJ2-7	TRBV11-3	-	CASSLGAEYEQYF	TGTGCCAGCAGCCTGGGTGCCGAATACGAGCAGTACTTC
-	TRBJ2-2	TRBV12-3/TRBV12-4	-	CASSPLRSTGELFF	TGTGCCAGCAGTCCTTTAAGGAGCACCGGGGAGCTGTTTTTT
-	TRBJ1-2	TRBV6-6	-	CASSPTSDYGYTF	TGTGCCAGCAGCCCGACTTCTGACTATGGCTACACCTTC
-	TRBJ1-1	TRBV7-2	-	CASSQIPPRGEAFF	TGTGCCAGCAGCCAAATCCCCCCCCGAGGGGAGGCTTTCTTT
-	TRBJ1-1	TRBV9	-	CASRPSTGLGTEAFF	TGTGCCAGCAGACCTTCTACAGGGCTCGGGACTGAAGCTTTCTTT
-	TRBJ2-2	TRBV5-6	TRBD2	CASSLRAGTGELFF	TGTGCCAGCAGCTTGAGAGCGGGAACCGGGGAGCTGTTTTTT
few	TRBJ2-2	TRBV2	-	CASSHSGDTGELFF	TGTGCCAGCAGCCACTCGGGAGACACCGGGGAGCTGTTTTTT
few	TRBJ2-3	TRBV6-2/TRBV6-3	TRBD2	CASSSIAGGRKDTQYF	TGTGCCAGCAGTTCCATAGCGGGAGGTAGAAAAGATACGCAGTATTTT
many	TRBJ2-1	TRBV19	TRBD2	CASSNRTSGYNEQFF	TGTGCCAGTAGTAACCGGACTAGCGGTTACAATGAGCAGTTCTTC
-	TRBJ1-2	TRBV9	-	CASSVEPDTFSGYTF	TGTGCCAGCAGCGTAGAGCCGGACACCTTTAGCGGCTACACCTTC
-	TRBJ1-1	TRBV2	TRBD1	CASSTGTGWGFTEAFF	TGTGCCAGCAGCACCGGGACAGGGTGGGGGTTCACTGAAGCTTTCTTT
-	TRBJ2-2	TRBV7-3	-	CASSLVGHYTGELFF	TGTGCCAGCAGCTTAGTTGGACATTATACCGGGGAGCTGTTTTTT
-	TRBJ1-1	TRBV6-6	-	CASSTRENTEAFF	TGTGCCAGCAGTACCAGGGAGAACACTGAAGCTTTCTTT
once	TRBJ1-1	TRBV5-5	-	CASSLEREGTEAFF	TGTGCCAGCAGCTTGGAAAGGGAGGGGACTGAAGCTTTCTTT
-	TRBJ1-2	TRBV12-5	-	CASGTTGSSSPYYGYTF	TGTGCTAGTGGTACTACAGGATCCTCATCCCCTTACTATGGCTACACCTTC
-	TRBJ2-5	TRBV5-6	-	CASSLGLGQETQYF	TGTGCCAGCAGCTTGGGTCTAGGCCAAGAGACCCAGTACTTC
few	TRBJ1-1	TRBV27	-	CASSFRGRNTEAFF	TGTGCCAGCAGTTTTCGGGGGCGGAACACTGAAGCTTTCTTT
few	TRBJ1-5	TRBV6-6	-	CASNAQGSQPQHF	TGTGCCAGCAATGCACAGGGCTCTCAGCCCCAGCATTTT
-	TRBJ1-3	TRBV27	TRBD1	CASSFTGVSNTIYF	TGTGCCAGCAGTTTTACAGGGGTTAGCAACACCATATATTTT
-	TRBJ2-1	TRBV5-1	TRBD2	CASSLGEGVQFF	TGCGCCAGCAGCTTGGGGGAGGGAGTGCAGTTCTTC
-	TRBJ2-7	TRBV11-2	-	CASSLVSSSGYEQYF	TGTGCCAGCAGCTTAGTATCGTCGAGTGGCTACGAGCAGTACTTC
-	TRBJ2-1	TRBV10-2	-	CASRTPGDNEQFF	TGCGCCAGCAGGACCCCTGGTGACAATGAGCAGTTCTTC
-	TRBJ2-1	TRBV7-3	-	CASSLVETGSNEQFF	TGTGCCAGCAGCCTCGTAGAGACAGGTAGCAATGAGCAGTTCTTC
once	TRBJ1-1	TRBV5-1	TRBD1	CASSLSGRQGNTEAFF	TGCGCCAGCAGCTTGTCAGGGCGACAGGGGAACACTGAAGCTTTCTTT
few	TRBJ2-7	TRBV7-2	TRBD1	CASSRDRGPYEQYF	TGTGCCAGCAGCCGGGACAGGGGGCCTTACGAGCAGTACTTC
-	TRBJ2-2	TRBV20-1	-	CSARDPRRRGALTGELFF	TGCAGTGCTAGAGATCCCCGGCGAAGGGGGGCGCTAACCGGGGAGCTGTTTTTT
few	TRBJ2-1	TRBV5-1	-	CASSLEVASSYNEQFF	TGCGCCAGCAGCTTGGAGGTGGCGAGCTCCTACAATGAGCAGTTCTTC
-	TRBJ2-3	TRBV7-3	-	CASSNRNGADTQYF	TGTGCCAGCAGTAATCGTAACGGCGCAGATACGCAGTATTTT
-	TRBJ2-2	TRBV12-3/TRBV12-4	-	CASSRGSTGELFF	TGTGCCAGCAGTCGGGGCTCCACCGGGGAGCTGTTTTTT
-	TRBJ1-1	TRBV5-1	-	CASSKDRLGDTEAFF	TGCGCCAGCAGTAAGGACAGACTTGGGGACACTGAAGCTTTCTTT
-	TRBJ2-7	TRBV3-1	-	CASSHGLRTYEQYF	TGTGCCAGCAGCCACGGTCTCCGCACCTACGAGCAGTACTTC
-	TRBJ2-1	TRBV18	-	CASSPSGNNNEQFF	TGTGCCAGCTCACCTTCTGGGAACAACAATGAGCAGTTCTTC
few	TRBJ2-5	TRBV25-1	-	CAIEGGQETQYF	TGTGCCATCGAGGGAGGACAAGAGACCCAGTACTTC
-	TRBJ2-7	TRBV5-1	-	CASSLATGGGDKTYEQYF	TGCGCCAGCAGCTTGGCCACCGGAGGAGGGGACAAGACCTACGAGCAGTACTTC
many	TRBJ2-3	TRBV7-2	-	CASSLGAGGNTDTQYF	TGTGCCAGCAGCTTAGGGGCCGGGGGTAACACAGATACGCAGTATTTT
-	TRBJ2-1	TRBV6-5	TRBD2	CASSYSISGGNEQFF	TGTGCCAGCAGTTACTCGATCAGCGGGGGTAATGAGCAGTTCTTC
few	TRBJ2-3	TRBV5-1	TRBD2	CASSLGLAGTTDTQYF	TGCGCCAGCAGCTTGGGACTAGCGGGGACCACAGATACGCAGTATTTT
-	TRBJ2-3	TRBV7-2	TRBD2	CASSIGTSVFGDTQYF	TGTGCCAGCAGCATCGGGACTAGCGTGTTTGGAGATACGCAGTATTTT
few	TRBJ2-3	TRBV4-3	TRBD2	CASSQGPSGGRLTDTQYF	TGCGCCAGCAGCCAAGGCCCAAGCGGCGGGAGGCTCACAGATACGCAGTATTTT
-	TRBJ2-2	TRBV4-2	TRBD2	CASSLTSGSVPGELFF	TGTGCCAGCAGCCTCACTAGCGGGAGCGTCCCCGGGGAGCTGTTTTTT